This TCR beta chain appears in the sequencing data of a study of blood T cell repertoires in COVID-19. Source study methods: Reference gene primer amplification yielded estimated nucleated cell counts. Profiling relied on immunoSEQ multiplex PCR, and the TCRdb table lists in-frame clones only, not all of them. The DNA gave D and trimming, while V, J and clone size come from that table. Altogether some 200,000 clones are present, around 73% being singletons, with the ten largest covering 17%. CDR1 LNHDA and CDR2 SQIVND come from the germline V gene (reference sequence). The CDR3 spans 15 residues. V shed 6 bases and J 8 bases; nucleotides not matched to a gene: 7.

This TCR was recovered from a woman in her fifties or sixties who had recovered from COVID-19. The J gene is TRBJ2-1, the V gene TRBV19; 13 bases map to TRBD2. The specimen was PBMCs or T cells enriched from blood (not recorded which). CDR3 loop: CASSRPGLAGHEQFF. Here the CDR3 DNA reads TGTGCCAGTAGCAGACCGGGACTAGCGGGACATGAGCAGTTCTTC.